The 18 T cell receptor beta chains below come from one sample, sequenced in a study of blood T cell repertoires in COVID-19. Assay: immunoSEQ multiplex PCR; the TCRdb copy retains only in-frame clones and omits some. The sample comprises a few hundred thousand clones, more than 65% of which are singletons, and around 2.9% rests with the top ten. Material: peripheral blood. All receptors derive from a woman younger than 35 with acute or convalescent COVID-19.

The chain has TRBV28 and TRBJ2-5, with D possibly matching TRBD1 (5 bases). CDR3 length equals 13 residues. Germline assignment: CDR1 MDHEN and CDR2 SYDVKM. V was shortened by 6 bases and J by 5 bases, with 13 bases between the two germline ends. CDR3 protein: CASSTDSWETQYF. DNA for the CDR3: TGTGCCAGCAGCACCGACAGTTGGGAGACCCAGTACTTC.

The chain combines TRBV4-1 with TRBJ1-5, with D possibly TRBD1 on 6 matching bases. This CDR3 has 14 amino acids. V was clipped by 4 bases and J by 4 bases, with 11 bases between them. CDR1 MGHRA and CDR2 YSYEKL come from the germline V gene. The CDR3 sequence: CASSLGQQNQPQHF. DNA for the CDR3: TGCGCCAGCAGCCTGGGACAACAGAATCAGCCCCAGCATTTT.

This clone was counted a single time. V gene TRBV20-1 combines with J gene TRBJ1-1; unclear D gene. The CDR3 runs 11 residues. The V end lost 0 bases, the J end lost 6 bases, and 5 bases lay between the germline ends. Germline CDR1 and CDR2: DFQATT and SNEGSKA (reference sequence). CDR3 protein: CSARDLSEAFF. The CDR3, as DNA: TGCAGTGCTAGAGACCTCTCTGAAGCTTTCTTT.

There are many counts of this clone. V gene TRBV12-5 combines with J gene TRBJ1-6; TRBD1 matches at 7 bases. The CDR3 contains 17 residues. J lost 9 bases, V lost 6 bases, and 17 bases had no gene match. Germline CDR1 reads LGHNT; CDR2 reads FRNRAP. The CDR3 spells CASGRGLTGLSTSPLHF. The CDR3 nucleotides are TGTGCTAGTGGCCGCGGGCTGACAGGGCTTTCCACTTCACCCCTCCACTTT.

This sequence joins TRBV3-1 (or the pseudogene TRBV3-2) and TRBJ2-7, with D perhaps TRBD2 (5 bases). The CDR3 has 16 amino acids. Between the trimmed V and J ends, which lost 0 bases and 3 bases, there was a span of 15 bases. Per the germline V gene, CDR1 is LGHDT and CDR2 is YNNKEL (reference sequence). CDR3 in amino acids: CASSQEVGSAFYEQYF. The CDR3 DNA sequence: TGTGCCAGCAGCCAAGAGGTCGGTAGCGCCTTCTACGAGCAGTACTTC.

The rearrangement uses TRBV19 and TRBJ1-1; 8 bases are shared with TRBD1. V lost 5 bases to trimming and J lost 1 base; unmatched junction nucleotides: 0. Germline-derived CDR1 and CDR2 are LNHDA and SQIVND (reference sequence). CDR3 length: 13 residues. In DNA, the CDR3 is TGTGCCAGTAGTGACAGGGGGAACACTGAAGCTTTCTTT. It codes for CASSDRGNTEAFF.

The chain uses TRBV28 and TRBJ1-5; D is possibly TRBD1 (5 bases). Germline values: CDR1 MDHEN, CDR2 SYDVKM. Trimming pared 3 bases from V and 0 bases from J, leaving 9 bases between. CDR3 length: 15 amino acids. Written as DNA, the CDR3 is TGTGCCAGCAGTTTGGGGCAGTATAGCAATCAGCCCCAGCATTTT. Its protein product is CASSLGQYSNQPQHF. Supplemented by reference TRBV28 and TRBJ1-5, the full variable domain reads DVKVTQSSRYLVKRTGEKVFLECVQDMDHENMFWYRQDPGLGLRLIYFSYDVKMKEKGDIPEGYSVSREKKERFSLILESASTNQTSMYLCASSLGQYSNQPQHFGDGTRLSIL.

The V and J genes are TRBV3-1 (or the pseudogene TRBV3-2) and TRBJ2-7; D is unresolved. CDR3 size: 12 residues. Germline-derived CDR1 and CDR2 are LGHDT and YNNKEL (reference sequence). The V gene lost 0 bases and the J gene lost 6 bases, with 6 bases spanning the gap. In DNA, the CDR3 is TGTGCCAGCAGCCAAGATCTCCGCGAGCAGTACTTC. This gives the protein CASSQDLREQYF.

The chain links TRBV10-3 to TRBJ2-3, with 8 bases identical to TRBD2. Germline V gene lookup returns CDR1 ENHRY and CDR2 SYGVKD. The CDR3 loop spans 18 amino acids. The J segment lost 1 base and the V segment lost 11 bases, leaving 20 bases of the junction unmatched. Written as DNA, the CDR3 is TGTGCCCACCCCCGCCCCTTTCTAGCGGGCGTGCGCACAGATACGCAGTATTTT. This gives the protein CAHPRPFLAGVRTDTQYF.

The chain recombines TRBV25-1 with TRBJ2-7, with 8 bases matching TRBD2. The CDR3 has 13 residues. Germline V gene lookup returns CDR1 MGHDK and CDR2 SYGVNS. Losses at the gene ends were 4 bases for V and 3 bases for J; bases not matched to a gene: 2. The CDR3 loop reads CASSAGGFYEQYF. CDR3 DNA sequence: TGTGCCAGCAGTGCGGGGGGGTTCTACGAGCAGTACTTC.

V gene TRBV5-4 combines with J gene TRBJ2-7; 9 positions match TRBD1. This CDR3 has 15 amino acids. J was trimmed by 5 bases and V by 2 bases; bases with no gene match: 8. Germline V gene data show CDR1 as SGHNT and CDR2 as YYREEE (reference sequence). CDR3 sequence reads: CASSFGQGSGNEQYF. CDR3 coding DNA: TGTGCCAGCAGCTTCGGACAGGGGAGTGGGAACGAGCAGTACTTC.

This clone was seen only a few times. The same CDR3 also results from other DNA sequences found in this sample. This chain links TRBV19 with TRBJ2-1, with 7 bases that match TRBD1. Unmatched junction bases numbered 7, after V lost 1 base and J lost 4 bases. In germline, CDR1 is LNHDA, CDR2 SQIVND (reference sequence). This CDR3 has 16 amino acids. DNA for the CDR3: TGTGCCAGTAGTATAGGCCGACAGGGTCGGTACAATGAGCAGTTCTTC. Amino acid sequence: CASSIGRQGRYNEQFF.

Written as DNA, the CDR3 is TGCGCCAGCAGCCCCATCGGGACAGGCTCCTACGAGCAGTACTTC. The encoded protein is CASSPIGTGSYEQYF. V gene TRBV4-1 combines with J gene TRBJ2-7, with 8 bases lining up with TRBD1. V was pared by 4 bases and J by 0 bases, with 5 bases of the junction left unmatched. The CDR3 contains 15 residues. CDR1 is MGHRA and CDR2 is YSYEKL in the germline V gene.

The chain carries TRBV5-1 and TRBJ2-3, with a weak D call TRBD1 (5 bases). Deletions cut 1 base from V and 6 bases from J, with 6 bases between. In germline, CDR1 is SGHRS, CDR2 YFSETQ. CDR3 size: 12 residues. CDR3 in DNA: TGCGCCAGCAGCTTGCCAGGGGATACGCAGTATTTT. This translates into CASSLPGDTQYF.

V and J are TRBV11-2 and TRBJ2-7, with a tentative D call TRBD2 (5 bases). The CDR3 spans 15 residues. V was clipped by 6 bases and J by 5 bases, with 20 bases between them. Per the germline V gene, CDR1 is SGHAT and CDR2 is FQNNGV. As DNA, the CDR3 is TGTGCCAGCAGGGCACTAGTACCGAGTGTGGACGAGCAGTACTTC. It translates to CASRALVPSVDEQYF.

The chain uses TRBV12-5 and TRBJ1-1, with D possibly matching TRBD1 (6 bases). V was pared by 6 bases and J by 6 bases, with 20 bases between. This CDR3 spans 15 amino acids. Germline-derived CDR1 and CDR2 are LGHNT and FRNRAP. CDR3: CASGSPGTRWAEAFF. CDR3 nucleotide sequence: TGTGCTAGTGGGAGTCCCGGGACAAGATGGGCTGAAGCTTTCTTT. Full variable domain (missing parts from reference TRBV12-5 and TRBJ1-1): DARVTQTPRHKVTEMGQEVTMRCQPILGHNTVFWYRQTMMQGLELLAYFRNRAPLDDSGMPKDRFSAEMPDATLATLKIQPSEPRDSAVYFCASGSPGTRWAEAFFGQGTRLTVV.

The CDR3 DNA reads TGCAGCGTTGGCCGACTGGGCTCCTACAATGAGCAGTTCTTC. Translation gives CSVGRLGSYNEQFF. This rearrangement joins TRBV29-1 to TRBJ2-1, with no clear D. This CDR3 has 14 residues. Germline V gives CDR1 SQVTM, CDR2 ANQGSEA. V lost 4 bases to trimming and J lost 0 bases, with 10 bases between them.

The DNA of the CDR3 is TGCGCCAGCAGTGAACAAGTGAATCAGCCCCAGCATTTT. Amino acids: CASSEQVNQPQHF. V is TRBV10-1 and J is TRBJ1-5; the D is unclear. CDR3 length: 13 residues. Germline values: CDR1 WNHNN, CDR2 SYGVQD (reference sequence). V gave up 3 bases and J gave up 4 bases, with 7 bases separating them.